Each of the 28 T cell receptor beta chains below was sequenced from the same sample in a study of blood T cell repertoires in COVID-19. Assay: immunoSEQ multiplex PCR; the TCRdb copy retains only in-frame clones and omits some. The sample lists over 200,000 clones, approximately 80% occurring once. The source material was PBMCs or T cells enriched from blood (not recorded which). These receptors were obtained from a man between 60 and 70 years old who had recovered from COVID-19.

The chain employs TRBV2 and TRBJ2-1; TRBD2 agrees at 9 bases. CDR3 size: 15 residues. Germline CDR1 and CDR2: SNHLY and FYNNEI. V trimming: 8 bases; J trimming: 2 bases; junction bases outside the gene matches: 7. For the CDR3, the DNA is TGTGCCAGCTCGGTAGCGGGGGTGGCCTACAATGAGCAGTTCTTC. This sequence encodes CASSVAGVAYNEQFF.

This rearrangement joins TRBV18 to TRBJ1-2; D not certain. CDR3 size: 14 residues. Germline V gene lookup returns CDR1 KGHSH and CDR2 LQKENI. Trimming took off 3 bases at V and 8 bases at J, with 16 bases between the two ends. CDR3 nucleotide sequence: TGTGCCAGCTCACCTCTGGAGGGCTCAGGCGGCTACACCTTC. Translation: CASSPLEGSGGYTF.

J is TRBJ2-3 and V is TRBV18; TRBD2 might be the D (6 bases). This CDR3 region has 16 residues. CDR1 and CDR2 (germline): KGHSH, LQKENI. Trimming cost V 2 bases and J 4 bases, with 16 bases left between them. CDR3 bases: TGTGCCAGCTCACCAGTAGGAGGGATGGTCGCAGATACGCAGTATTTT. Translation: CASSPVGGMVADTQYF. Drawing the rest from reference TRBV18 and TRBJ2-3, the complete variable domain is NAGVMQNPRHLVRRRGQEARLRCSPMKGHSHVYWYRQLPEEGLKFMVYLQKENIIDESGMPKERFSAEFPKEGPSILRIQQVVRGDSAAYFCASSPVGGMVADTQYFGPGTRLTVL.

This chain links TRBV5-1 with TRBJ2-2; tentative D call: TRBD2 (6 bases). Trimming removed 0 bases from V and 5 bases from J, with 14 bases in between. CDR3 length: 16 residues. Germline V gene lookup returns CDR1 SGHRS and CDR2 YFSETQ. CDR3 bases: TGCGCCAGCAGCTTGGCCCTTGGAGGGAGGACCGGGGAGCTGTTTTTT. It codes for CASSLALGGRTGELFF.

Only one count was recorded for this clone. The same CDR3 arises from other DNA sequences in this sample as well. This chain links TRBV4-1 with TRBJ1-5; TRBD1 might be the D (5 bases). CDR3 length equals 13 residues. V lost 0 bases and J lost 7, with 7 bases in between. The V gene's germline CDR1 is MGHRA and CDR2 YSYEKL. The CDR3 nucleotides read TGCGCCAGCAGCCAAGATCCAGGGCAGCCCCAGCATTTT. Protein: CASSQDPGQPQHF.

This chain uses TRBV11-2 with TRBJ1-1, with TRBD1 as a possible D gene (6 bases). V dropped 0 bases and J dropped 12 bases, with 17 bases sitting between them. The CDR3 consists of 14 residues. CDR1 SGHAT and CDR2 FQNNGV come from the germline V gene. CDR3 amino acids: CASSLDWPQGPTFF. CDR3 in DNA: TGTGCCAGCAGCTTAGATTGGCCCCAGGGGCCAACTTTCTTT.

The V call is TRBV9, the J call TRBJ1-1; perhaps TRBD1 as D (6 bases). Germline values: CDR1 SGDLS, CDR2 YYNGEE. The CDR3 has 15 amino acids. V was cut by 3 bases and J by 0 bases, with 12 bases left in between. In DNA, the CDR3 is TGTGCCAGCAGCGCAGGGGCAGCCATGAACACTGAAGCTTTCTTT. Encoded protein: CASSAGAAMNTEAFF. The full variable domain, its missing parts supplied by reference TRBV9 and TRBJ1-1, is DSGVTQTPKHLITATGQRVTLRCSPRSGDLSVYWYQQSLDQGLQFLIQYYNGEERAKGNILERFSAQQFPDLHSELNLSSLELGDSALYFCASSAGAAMNTEAFFGQGTRLTVV.

This chain links TRBV4-3 with TRBJ1-4; D unclear. This CDR3 has 16 residues. Germline V gene sequence: CDR1 LGHNA, CDR2 YSLEER. The ends were cut back, 0 bases at V and 7 bases at J, with 15 bases in the middle. The CDR3 protein is CASSQDPGPGSEKLFF. In DNA form, the CDR3 reads TGCGCCAGCAGCCAAGATCCGGGCCCCGGGAGTGAAAAACTGTTTTTT.

The sample holds one count of this clone. This chain uses TRBV11-2 with TRBJ1-1, with no clear D. The CDR3 has 14 amino acids. V was clipped by 3 bases and J by 5 bases, with 13 bases between them. The germline V gene encodes CDR1 SGHAT and CDR2 FQNNGV. The CDR3 DNA follows: TGTGCCAGCAGCTTTGGGCAGAGTAGGACTGAAGCTTTCTTT. Protein sequence: CASSFGQSRTEAFF.

J is TRBJ2-1 and V is TRBV20-1, with D maybe TRBD1 (5 bases). The CDR3 loop spans 18 amino acids. Per the germline V gene, CDR1 is DFQATT and CDR2 is SNEGSKA (reference sequence). Trimming cost V 3 bases and J 6 bases, with 27 bases left between them. The CDR3 DNA follows: TGCAGTGCTAGTTCCTTAGGTTGGACAACCCATGAGGTCAATGAGCAGTTCTTC. This codes for CSASSLGWTTHEVNEQFF.

The chain couples TRBV7-2 to TRBJ1-6; D not certain. The ends were cut back, 2 bases at V and 9 bases at J, with 14 bases in the middle. Germline V gives CDR1 SGHTA, CDR2 FQGNSA. This CDR3 region has 15 residues. CDR3 in DNA: TGTGCCAGCAGCTTACTTTTGGAGGTGTCTTCACCCCTCCACTTT. Amino acids: CASSLLLEVSSPLHF.

V gene TRBV7-3 combines with J gene TRBJ2-2, with D tentatively TRBD1 (5 bases). CDR1 and CDR2 (germline): SGHTA, FQGTGA. Trimming cost V 4 bases and J 7 bases, with 16 bases left between them. There are 15 residues in the CDR3. The CDR3 sequence: CASSSGAGSIGELFF. The CDR3 nucleotides read TGTGCCAGCAGCTCGGGCGCAGGGTCGATCGGGGAGCTGTTTTTT.

This sequence joins TRBV2 and TRBJ2-1, with unresolved D. The CDR3 extends over 13 amino acids. The V end lost 6 bases, the J end lost 0 bases, and 6 bases lay between the germline ends. Germline assignment: CDR1 SNHLY and CDR2 FYNNEI. The CDR3 DNA follows: TGTGCCAGCAGGGGCTCCTCCTACAATGAGCAGTTCTTC. Translation gives CASRGSSYNEQFF.

V is TRBV11-2 and J is TRBJ2-3; D is uncertain. Per germline, CDR1 SGHAT and CDR2 FQNNGV. Trimming took off 4 bases at V and 3 bases at J, with 11 bases between the two ends. The CDR3 is made up of 14 amino acids. CDR3 in amino acids: CASSSRLVTDTQYF. The CDR3 bases are TGTGCCAGCAGCTCTAGGTTGGTGACAGATACGCAGTATTTT.

The rearrangement joins TRBV5-1 to TRBJ1-1; D remains unclear. Between the trimmed V and J ends, which lost 4 bases and 1 base, there was a span of 8 bases. The germline CDR1 and CDR2 sequences are SGHRS and YFSETQ. This CDR3 has 13 residues. CDR3 residues: CASSPLGNTEAFF. DNA of the CDR3: TGCGCCAGCAGCCCCCTAGGGAACACTGAAGCTTTCTTT.

The gene calls are TRBV7-2 and TRBJ1-5, with D possibly matching TRBD1 (5 bases). CDR1 SGHTA and CDR2 FQGNSA come from the germline V gene. With 2 bases removed from V and 1 base from J, the gap between germline ends came to 15 bases. The CDR3 consists of 17 residues. The CDR3 DNA is TGTGCCAGCAGCTTAAGGGCTGGGGCAGGGAGCAATCAGCCCCAGCATTTT. This translates into CASSLRAGAGSNQPQHF.

The chain joins TRBV2 to TRBJ2-7; TRBD1 aligns across 8 bases. V lost 6 bases to trimming and J lost 3 bases; unmatched junction nucleotides: 1. The CDR3 totals 12 residues. Per germline, CDR1 SNHLY and CDR2 FYNNEI. The CDR3 nucleotides are TGTGCCAGCAGAGGGACAGGCTACGAGCAGTACTTC. It is translated as CASRGTGYEQYF.

The chain has TRBV19 and TRBJ1-1; 9 bases are shared with TRBD1. V lost 4 bases, J lost 1 base, and 4 bases stayed unmatched. This CDR3 has 15 amino acids. In germline, CDR1 is LNHDA, CDR2 SQIVND (reference sequence). The CDR3 DNA reads as TGTGCCAGTAGTACACCGGGACAGGGGAACACTGAAGCTTTCTTT. Protein product: CASSTPGQGNTEAFF.

This clone turned up a few times. The chain combines TRBV6-1 with TRBJ2-1; D not resolved. Germline-derived CDR1 and CDR2 are MNHNS and SASEGT. Between the trimmed V and J ends, which lost 2 bases and 5 bases, there was a span of 13 bases. This CDR3 contains 15 residues. In DNA form, the CDR3 reads TGTGCCAGCAGTGAAATGGTAGCTGTCCACAATGAGCAGTTCTTC. This encodes CASSEMVAVHNEQFF.

V gene TRBV6-5 combines with J gene TRBJ2-1; 9 bases are a match to TRBD1. The CDR3 runs 14 residues. V lost 4 bases, J lost 9 bases, and 7 bases stayed unmatched. Germline CDR1 MNHEY, CDR2 SVGAGI. The CDR3 is CASSLKQGASEQFF. DNA of the CDR3: TGTGCCAGCAGTTTAAAACAGGGGGCGAGTGAGCAGTTCTTC.

The V gene is TRBV6-1, the J gene TRBJ1-4; 9 nucleotides line up with TRBD1. The CDR3 sequence is 16 residues long. Germline V gene lookup returns CDR1 MNHNS and CDR2 SASEGT. With 4 bases clipped from V and 5 bases from J, the junction kept 8 bases outside the gene matches. CDR3 in amino acids: CASSVTSGTGNEKLFF. The CDR3 bases are TGTGCCAGCAGTGTAACATCCGGGACAGGGAATGAAAAACTGTTTTTT.

The genes are TRBV11-2 and TRBJ1-1; possible D gene TRBD1, 5 bases. Per germline, CDR1 SGHAT and CDR2 FQNNGV. The CDR3 is 17 residues long. V was trimmed by 1 base and J by 2 bases, leaving 17 bases between them. The CDR3 protein is CASSLGGAGWGNTEAFF. The CDR3 region has the DNA TGTGCCAGCAGCTTAGGTGGGGCAGGGTGGGGTAACACTGAAGCTTTCTTT.

The V gene is TRBV6-2 or TRBV6-3, the J gene TRBJ2-2; 9 positions match TRBD2. The CDR3 loop spans 18 amino acids. Trimming removed 2 bases from V and 0 bases from J; junction bases left unmatched: 7. Germline CDR1 reads MNHEY; CDR2 reads SVGEGT. CDR3 sequence reads: CASSYPGSGGTNTGELFF. The DNA for the CDR3 is TGTGCCAGCAGTTACCCCGGTAGCGGGGGAACGAACACCGGGGAGCTGTTTTTT.

This clone showed up just a few times. This sequence joins TRBV27 and TRBJ1-2, with 11 bases matching TRBD1. CDR1 and CDR2 from the germline V gene are MNHEY and SMNVEV (reference sequence). The V segment lost 6 bases and the J segment 4 bases; nucleotides outside the gene matches: 4. This CDR3 has 14 residues. CDR3 in DNA: TGTGCCAGCAGGGGGACAGGGGGGAGCTATGGCTACACCTTC. It encodes CASRGTGGSYGYTF.

V and J are TRBV9 and TRBJ1-2; 8 bases match TRBD1. Germline lookup yields CDR1 SGDLS and CDR2 YYNGEE. V was clipped by 4 bases and J by 4 bases; unmatched bases: 6. This CDR3 has 14 residues. CDR3 in amino acids: CASSLQGAGYGYTF. Written as DNA, the CDR3 is TGTGCCAGCAGCCTCCAGGGGGCTGGCTATGGCTACACCTTC.

This clone was seen only a few times. This chain links TRBV2 with TRBJ2-1, with 10 nucleotides matching TRBD2. V gave up 3 bases and J gave up 9 bases; unmatched junction bases: 2. Germline CDR1 reads SNHLY; CDR2 reads FYNNEI. This CDR3 region has 13 residues. The CDR3 DNA is TGTGCCAGCAGTGAGGGACTAGCGAGTGAGCAGTTCTTC. Protein: CASSEGLASEQFF.

The chain links TRBV7-9 to TRBJ2-1; 7 bases map to TRBD1. The trim removed 3 bases at V and 8 bases at J, leaving 10 bases unmatched. CDR1 is SEHNR, CDR2 FQNEAQ, per germline (reference sequence). CDR3 size: 15 residues. For the CDR3, the DNA is TGTGCCAGCAGCTTTCGTGACAGGGACGGTTATGAGCAGTTCTTC. Protein sequence: CASSFRDRDGYEQFF.

This sequence joins TRBV25-1 and TRBJ1-1; D is possibly TRBD1 (5 bases). The CDR3 runs 13 residues. V gave up 1 base and J gave up 8 bases, with 11 bases separating them. The germline V gene has CDR1 MGHDK and CDR2 SYGVNS. CDR3 protein: CASSELGTGEAFF. The CDR3 bases are TGTGCCAGCAGTGAATTGGGAACAGGCGAAGCTTTCTTT. Full variable domain (remainder filled in from reference TRBV25-1 and TRBJ1-1): EADIYQTPRYLVIGTGKKITLECSQTMGHDKMYWYQQDPGMELHLIHYSYGVNSTEKGDLSSESTVSRIRTEHFPLTLESARPSHTSQYLCASSELGTGEAFFGQGTRLTVV.